This TCR beta chain was identified during a study of preoperative IRX-2 immunotherapy in early breast cancer. The germline CDR1 and CDR2 sequences are MDHEN and SYDVKM. There are 17 residues in the CDR3. Trimming shortened V by 2 bases and J by 8 bases, and 21 bases separated the two germline ends. This table comes from immunoSEQ multiplex PCR, and its TCRdb copy is limited to in-frame clones, with some not included. The data show 35,000 to 40,000 clones, with roughly four fifths seen just once and roughly 1.5% held by the top ten. Treatment reported: preoperative locoregional IRX-2 cytokine immunotherapy. Samples came from a phase Ib trial of preoperative locoregional IRX-2 cytokine immunotherapy.

This clonotype was sampled from a human donor with breast cancer. The V call is TRBV28, the J call TRBJ1-4, with D possibly matching TRBD1 (5 bases). The sequences come from lymph node tissue, collected after IRX-2 immunotherapy. CDR3 nucleotides: TGTGCCAGCAGTTTAATGGACCGAAGCAGGGAGAACGAAAAACTGTTTTTT. This gives the protein CASSLMDRSRENEKLFF. Together with reference TRBV28 and TRBJ1-4, the CDR3 gives the full variable domain: DVKVTQSSRYLVKRTGEKVFLECVQDMDHENMFWYRQDPGLGLRLIYFSYDVKMKEKGDIPEGYSVSREKKERFSLILESASTNQTSMYLCASSLMDRSRENEKLFFGSGTQLSVL.